One sample yielded the 22 T cell receptor beta chains listed below, sequenced in a study of CD8 T cells in Susac syndrome. Random hexamers were used to reverse transcribe about 0.45 to 1 ug of RNA. MiXCR was run by TCRdb on the immunoSEQ multiplex PCR reads, yielding one entry per CDR3 protein. The table shows around 110,000 distinct CDR3 sequences, with approximately 93% occurring only once. The specimen sequenced was CD8+ T cells from PBMCs. All receptors come from a human donor with Susac syndrome.

V usage is TRBV12-5 and J usage is TRBJ2-7, with TRBD1 matching over 8 bases. The V segment lost 2 bases and the J segment 3 bases; nucleotides outside the gene matches: 6. CDR3 length: 15 residues. Germline loops: CDR1 LGHNT, CDR2 FRNRAP. CDR3 coding DNA: TGTGCTAGTGGTTTGCCCAAGGGACAGGACTACGAGCAGTACTTC. It yields the protein CASGLPKGQDYEQYF.

The rearrangement joins TRBV7-9 to TRBJ2-1, with TRBD1 matching over 10 bases. Germline V gene data show CDR1 as SEHNR and CDR2 as FQNEAQ (reference sequence). The trim removed 4 bases at V and 6 bases at J, leaving 6 bases unmatched. The CDR3 is 15 amino acids. The CDR3 region has the DNA TGTGCCAGCAGCTCATCCGGGACAGGGGTCAATGAGCAGTTCTTC. It encodes CASSSSGTGVNEQFF.

The gene calls are TRBV7-2 and TRBJ1-2; D is unresolved. The CDR3 is 14 residues long. V lost 0 bases to trimming and J lost 2 bases, with 7 bases between them. The V gene's germline CDR1 is SGHTA and CDR2 FQGNSA. CDR3 in amino acids: CASSLASVNYGYTF. CDR3 sequence (DNA): TGTGCCAGCAGCTTAGCTTCCGTCAACTATGGCTACACCTTC.

V is TRBV3-1 and J is TRBJ2-7, with D uncertain. From germline, CDR1 is LGHDT and CDR2 YNNKEL (reference sequence). V lost 1 base to trimming and J lost 5 bases, with 9 bases between them. CDR3 size: 13 residues. The CDR3 protein is CASSQGGVHEQYF. The DNA of the CDR3 is TGTGCCAGCAGCCAAGGAGGTGTACACGAGCAGTACTTC.

This clonotype was observed a single time. The chain couples TRBV2 to TRBJ2-1; D is possibly TRBD1 or TRBD2 (5 bases each). The germline V gene encodes CDR1 SNHLY and CDR2 FYNNEI. The CDR3 totals 14 residues. Deletions cut 3 bases from V and 8 bases from J, with 14 bases between. CDR3 in DNA: TGTGCCAGCAGTGAGTGGGTACTGGGGGATGAGCAGTTCTTC. The encoded protein is CASSEWVLGDEQFF.

Only one count was recorded for this clonotype. The chain uses TRBV15 and TRBJ1-1; D is unresolved. Germline V gene lookup returns CDR1 LNHNV and CDR2 YYDKDF (reference sequence). Between the trimmed V and J ends, which lost 6 bases and 0 bases, there was a span of 14 bases. There are 15 residues in the CDR3. In nucleotides, the CDR3 is TGTGCCACCAGTGAGGTAGTGGGATTGAACACTGAAGCTTTCTTT. Protein product: CATSEVVGLNTEAFF. Together with reference TRBV15 and TRBJ1-1, the CDR3 gives the full variable domain: DAMVIQNPRYQVTQFGKPVTLSCSQTLNHNVMYWYQQKSSQAPKLLFHYYDKDFNNEADTPDNFQSRRPNTSFCFLDIRSPGLGDTAMYLCATSEVVGLNTEAFFGQGTRLTVV.

The J gene is TRBJ1-1, the V gene TRBV19, with 9 bases fitting TRBD1. Trimming at V came to 3 bases and at J to 4 bases, leaving 6 bases not matched to a gene. CDR1 is LNHDA, CDR2 SQIVND, per germline (reference sequence). The CDR3 runs 15 residues. The CDR3 region has the DNA TGTGCCAGTAGTATCTCTGGGACAGGGATCACTGAAGCTTTCTTT. Translation: CASSISGTGITEAFF. Full variable domain (missing parts from reference TRBV19 and TRBJ1-1): DGGITQSPKYLFRKEGQNVTLSCEQNLNHDAMYWYRQDPGQGLRLIYYSQIVNDFQKGDIAEGYSVSREKKESFPLTVTSAQKNPTAFYLCASSISGTGITEAFFGQGTRLTVV.

J is TRBJ1-6 and V is TRBV6-2 or TRBV6-3, with D perhaps TRBD1 (5 bases). Trimming removed 8 bases at V and 5 bases at J, with 10 bases between. CDR1 MNHEY and CDR2 SVGEGT come from the germline V gene. The CDR3 sequence is 13 residues long. The CDR3 reads CASGGTHNSPLHF. Written as DNA, the CDR3 is TGTGCCAGCGGCGGGACCCATAATTCACCCCTCCACTTT.

This chain links TRBV6-5 with TRBJ2-7, with a weak D call TRBD2 (6 bases). Germline V gene lookup returns CDR1 MNHEY and CDR2 SVGAGI. V lost 0 bases and J lost 3, with 9 bases in between. This CDR3 contains 14 residues. The CDR3, as DNA: TGTGCCAGCAGTTACTCGGGCGGGGACTACGAGCAGTACTTC. Encoded protein: CASSYSGGDYEQYF.

The chain couples TRBV29-1 to TRBJ2-1; 9 nucleotides align to TRBD1. The CDR3 runs to 13 residues. The V gene end was trimmed by 7 bases and the J gene end by 2 bases; junction bases not matched to a gene: 3. Germline V CDR1 and CDR2: SQVTM, ANQGSEA. The CDR3 reads CSGGQGPYNEQFF. The CDR3 region has the DNA TGCAGCGGGGGACAGGGCCCCTACAATGAGCAGTTCTTC.

The rearrangement uses TRBV7-9 and TRBJ2-1, with 8 bases matching TRBD1. The CDR3 totals 15 residues. Germline V lookup: CDR1 SEHNR, CDR2 FQNEAQ (reference sequence). After removal of 5 bases from V and 4 bases from J, the junction contained 7 bases not matched to a gene. CDR3 sequence (DNA): TGTGCCAGCAGCCAGGGACAGGTATTATACAATGAGCAGTTCTTC. Amino acid sequence: CASSQGQVLYNEQFF. The complete variable domain, with remaining parts taken from reference TRBV7-9 and TRBJ2-1, reads DTGVSQNPRHKITKRGQNVTFRCDPISEHNRLYWYRQTLGQGPEFLTYFQNEAQLEKSRLLSDRFSAERPKGSFSTLEIQRTEQGDSAMYLCASSQGQVLYNEQFFGPGTRLTVL.

This chain connects TRBV7-8 to TRBJ2-7; perhaps TRBD1 as D (5 bases). Deletions cut 2 bases from V and 5 bases from J, with 7 bases between. The germline V gene encodes CDR1 SGHVS and CDR2 FQNEAQ. This CDR3 region has 12 residues. The CDR3 DNA follows: TGTGCCAGCAGCTTAAGCAGGGACGAGCAGTACTTC. Its protein product is CASSLSRDEQYF. The variable domain in full, with the rest retrieved from reference TRBV7-8 and TRBJ2-7, is GAGVSQSPRYKVAKRGQDVALRCDPISGHVSLFWYQQALGQGPEFLTYFQNEAQLDKSGLPSDRFFAERPEGSVSTLKIQRTQQEDSAVYLCASSLSRDEQYFGPGTRLTVT.

CDR3 sequence (DNA): TGTGCCATCAGTGCGGGCCCCCGGGGTGAGCAGTACTTC. Translation gives CAISAGPRGEQYF. The chain uses TRBV10-3 and TRBJ2-7, with D maybe TRBD2 (5 bases). The CDR3 covers 13 residues. Germline V gives CDR1 ENHRY, CDR2 SYGVKD. Trimming shortened V by 4 bases and J by 7 bases, and 14 bases separated the two germline ends.

This clonotype was detected once. This rearrangement joins TRBV4-2 to TRBJ2-7, with TRBD2 matching over 7 bases. V was pared by 4 bases and J by 4 bases, with 10 bases of the junction left unmatched. In germline, CDR1 is LGHNA, CDR2 YNFKEQ. CDR3 length: 15 residues. DNA of the CDR3: TGTGCCAGCAGCCGAGCGGGGCCTGGGGATTACGAGCAGTACTTC. Translated: CASSRAGPGDYEQYF.

This chain uses TRBV6-5 with TRBJ2-2; 9 bases align to TRBD2. This CDR3 is 19 amino acids long. Germline-derived CDR1 and CDR2 are MNHEY and SVGAGI. The V segment lost 3 bases and the J segment 9 bases; nucleotides outside the gene matches: 20. The CDR3 nucleotides are TGTGCCAGCAGTTATTGGCCGGGGGTAGCGGGGGAGCAGGCCTGGGAGCTGTTTTTT. Its protein is CASSYWPGVAGEQAWELFF.

V and J are TRBV20-1 and TRBJ2-5; D perhaps matches TRBD2 (7 bases). Trimming removed 4 bases at V and 13 bases at J, with 22 bases between. Germline loops: CDR1 DFQATT, CDR2 SNEGSKA (reference sequence). CDR3 length equals 13 residues. This chain's CDR3 is CSANGRDTGRGYF. In DNA form, the CDR3 reads TGCAGTGCTAATGGCCGGGACACAGGGAGGGGGTACTTC.

This chain connects TRBV4-1 to TRBJ2-7; possibly TRBD1 or TRBD2 for D (6 bases each). The CDR3 has 17 amino acids. Germline lookup yields CDR1 MGHRA and CDR2 YSYEKL. The V gene lost 1 base and the J gene lost 2 bases, with 18 bases spanning the gap. The CDR3 is CASSQGGRGTIAYEQYF. As DNA, the CDR3 is TGCGCCAGCAGCCAAGGGGGTCGGGGGACAATCGCCTACGAGCAGTACTTC.

The rearrangement uses TRBV20-1 and TRBJ2-3; D gene unclear. CDR3 length equals 17 residues. Trimming cost V 0 bases and J 2 bases, with 18 bases left between them. CDR1 DFQATT and CDR2 SNEGSKA come from the germline V gene (reference sequence). CDR3 sequence: CSARDAAPGGVTDTQYF. CDR3 bases: TGCAGTGCTAGAGATGCTGCCCCGGGCGGCGTCACAGATACGCAGTATTTT.

The chain combines TRBV5-4 with TRBJ2-3; the D gene could be TRBD1 or TRBD2 (5 bases each). CDR1 and CDR2 from the germline V gene are SGHNT and YYREEE (reference sequence). The CDR3 has 15 residues. Trimming removed 7 bases from V and 1 base from J, with 16 bases in between. The CDR3 DNA sequence: TGTGCCAGCTCCTACGGGGCTTGGGGCACAGATACGCAGTATTTT. Residues: CASSYGAWGTDTQYF.

The chain couples TRBV2 to TRBJ2-7; D uncertain. V gave up 3 bases and J gave up 7 bases, with 4 bases separating them. The CDR3 length is 10 residues. CDR1 SNHLY and CDR2 FYNNEI come from the germline V gene. The CDR3 region is CASSEHEQYF. The DNA of the CDR3 is TGTGCCAGCAGTGAGCATGAGCAGTACTTC.

The chain links TRBV29-1 to TRBJ1-2; 7 bases agree with TRBD1. J was trimmed by 8 bases and V by 8 bases; bases with no gene match: 14. Germline lookup yields CDR1 SQVTM and CDR2 ANQGSEA. CDR3 size: 13 residues. The CDR3 loop is CSIHGTGVEGYTF. The CDR3 region has the DNA TGCAGCATCCACGGAACAGGGGTGGAGGGCTACACCTTC.

CDR3 nucleotide sequence: TGCAGTGCCTCGGGACAGGACTCCTACAATGAGCAGTTCTTC. This encodes CSASGQDSYNEQFF. This chain connects TRBV20-1 to TRBJ2-1; TRBD1 agrees at 8 bases. After removal of 6 bases from V and 0 bases from J, the junction contained 4 bases not matched to a gene. The CDR3 is 14 amino acids. Germline CDR1 DFQATT, CDR2 SNEGSKA (reference sequence).